This TCR beta chain emerged from a study of shared clonotypes between healthy human individuals. Sequencing used immunoSEQ multiplex PCR; TCRdb keeps in-frame clones, though not all of them. The sample yields about 2 million clones, about 94% seen once. The CDR3 runs 14 residues. Germline lookup yields CDR1 MNHNY and CDR2 SVGAGI (reference sequence). Losses at the gene ends were 4 bases for V and 4 bases for J; bases not matched to a gene: 5. CD8 cells regarded as naive lacked CD45RO, were positively chosen for CCR7, and omitted terminally differentiated effector memory CD45RA+ cells. This TCR was sampled from a man aged 18 to 30 in good health. The chain recombines TRBV6-6 with TRBJ1-1; 8 positions match TRBD1. The sample taken for sequencing was naive CD8+ T cells sorted from blood. CDR3 DNA: TGTGCCAGCAGTTCAGGGGGCTCGGGCACTGAAGCTTTCTTT. It yields the protein CASSSGGSGTEAFF.